The clone carrying this T cell receptor (beta chain) was seen once. Additional DNA sequences in this sample encode the identical CDR3. The source of the sample is a study of control samples from healthy donors and cancer patients. After removal of 6 bases from V and 0 bases from J, the junction contained 3 bases not matched to a gene. Germline V gene lookup returns CDR1 SNHLY and CDR2 FYNNEI. CDR3 length: 15 amino acids. Sequencing used immunoSEQ multiplex PCR; TCRdb keeps in-frame clones, though not all of them. The top ten hold 13% to 15% of the sample, which has over 120,000 clones, 85% to 95% seen once.

This chain connects TRBV2 to TRBJ2-2; 8 bases are shared with TRBD2. Sequences were obtained from PBMCs. The source is a man in his 60s with colorectal cancer. This chain's CDR3 is CASRGGGPNTGELFF. DNA for the CDR3: TGTGCCAGCAGGGGCGGGGGGCCGAACACCGGGGAGCTGTTTTTT. Supplemented by reference TRBV2 and TRBJ2-2, the full variable domain reads EPEVTQTPSHQVTQMGQEVILRCVPISNHLYFYWYRQILGQKVEFLVSFYNNEISEKSEIFDDQFSVERPDGSNFTLKIRSTKLEDSAMYFCASRGGGPNTGELFFGEGSRLTVL.